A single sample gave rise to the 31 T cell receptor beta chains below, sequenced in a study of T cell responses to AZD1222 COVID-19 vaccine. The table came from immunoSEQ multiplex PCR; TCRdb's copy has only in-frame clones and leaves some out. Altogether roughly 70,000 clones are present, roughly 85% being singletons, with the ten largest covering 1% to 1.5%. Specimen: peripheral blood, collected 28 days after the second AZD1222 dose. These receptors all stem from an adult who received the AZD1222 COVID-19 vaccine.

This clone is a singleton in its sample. The CDR3 coding sequence is TGTGCCAGCAGCTTAGCCGCAGGGGGAGTTGGAAACACCATATATTTT. It codes for CASSLAAGGVGNTIYF. V usage is TRBV7-2 and J usage is TRBJ1-3; 7 bases line up with TRBD1. The V gene's germline CDR1 is SGHTA and CDR2 FQGNSA. V lost 0 bases, J lost 3 bases, and 5 bases stayed unmatched. The CDR3 spans 16 residues.

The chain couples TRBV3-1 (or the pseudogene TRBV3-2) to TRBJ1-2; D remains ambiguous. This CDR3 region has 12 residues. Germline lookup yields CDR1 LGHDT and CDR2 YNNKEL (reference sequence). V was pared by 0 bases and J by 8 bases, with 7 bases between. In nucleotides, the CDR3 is TGTGCCAGCAGCCAAGAATTGTGGGGCTACACCTTC. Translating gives CASSQELWGYTF.

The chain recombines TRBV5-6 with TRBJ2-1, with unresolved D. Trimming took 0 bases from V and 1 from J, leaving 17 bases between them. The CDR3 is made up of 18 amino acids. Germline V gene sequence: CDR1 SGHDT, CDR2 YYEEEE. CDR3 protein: CASSLARAASPSYNEQFF. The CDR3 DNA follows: TGTGCCAGCAGCTTGGCGCGAGCCGCATCCCCTTCCTACAATGAGCAGTTCTTC.

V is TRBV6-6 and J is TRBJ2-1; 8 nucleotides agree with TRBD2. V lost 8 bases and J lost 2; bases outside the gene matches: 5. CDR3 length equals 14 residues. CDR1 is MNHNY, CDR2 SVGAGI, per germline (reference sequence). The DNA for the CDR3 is TGTGCCAGCCTCCGGGAGGGGACCTACAATGAGCAGTTCTTC. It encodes CASLREGTYNEQFF.

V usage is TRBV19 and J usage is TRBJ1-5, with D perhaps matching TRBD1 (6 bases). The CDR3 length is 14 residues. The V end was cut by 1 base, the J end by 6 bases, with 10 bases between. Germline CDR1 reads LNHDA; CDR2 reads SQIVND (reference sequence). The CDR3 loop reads CASSIAGGSQPQHF. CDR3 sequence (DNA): TGTGCCAGTAGTATAGCGGGGGGCAGTCAGCCCCAGCATTTT.

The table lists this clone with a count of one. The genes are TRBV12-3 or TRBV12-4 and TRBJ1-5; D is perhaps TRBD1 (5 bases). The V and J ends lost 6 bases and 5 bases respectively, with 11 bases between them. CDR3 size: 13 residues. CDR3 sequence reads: CASSRGEDQPQHF. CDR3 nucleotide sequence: TGTGCCAGCAGCCGGGGGGAAGATCAGCCCCAGCATTTT.

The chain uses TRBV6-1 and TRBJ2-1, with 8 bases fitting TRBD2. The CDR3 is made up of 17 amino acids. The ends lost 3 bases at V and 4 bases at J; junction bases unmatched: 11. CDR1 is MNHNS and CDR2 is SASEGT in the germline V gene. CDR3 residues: CASSEGLETSEYNEQFF. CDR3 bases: TGTGCCAGCAGTGAGGGCCTCGAGACTAGCGAATACAATGAGCAGTTCTTC.

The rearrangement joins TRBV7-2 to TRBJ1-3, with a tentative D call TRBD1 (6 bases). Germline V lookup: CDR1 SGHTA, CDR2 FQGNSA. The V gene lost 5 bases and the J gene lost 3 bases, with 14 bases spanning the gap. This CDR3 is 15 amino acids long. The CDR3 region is CASSPWNRDGNTIYF. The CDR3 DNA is TGTGCCAGCAGCCCTTGGAACAGGGATGGAAACACCATATATTTT.

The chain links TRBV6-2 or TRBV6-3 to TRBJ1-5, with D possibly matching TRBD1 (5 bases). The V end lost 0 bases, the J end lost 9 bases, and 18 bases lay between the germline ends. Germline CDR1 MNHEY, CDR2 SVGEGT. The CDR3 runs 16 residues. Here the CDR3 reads CASSYSKKGPGGPQHF. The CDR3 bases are TGTGCCAGCAGTTACTCGAAGAAGGGTCCCGGGGGGCCCCAGCATTTT.

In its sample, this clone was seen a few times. The CDR3 DNA reads TGTGCCAGCAGCCCCCGTGGGGGTTGGGACTATAATTCACCCCTCCACTTT. Residues: CASSPRGGWDYNSPLHF. J is TRBJ1-6 and V is TRBV7-3; a possible D gene is TRBD1 (5 bases). V dropped 5 bases and J dropped 3 bases, with 17 bases sitting between them. This CDR3 has 17 amino acids. Germline lookup yields CDR1 SGHTA and CDR2 FQGTGA.

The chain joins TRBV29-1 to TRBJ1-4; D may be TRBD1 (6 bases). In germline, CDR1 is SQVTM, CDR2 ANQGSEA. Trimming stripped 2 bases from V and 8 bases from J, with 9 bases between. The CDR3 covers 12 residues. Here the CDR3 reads CSVETGREKLFF. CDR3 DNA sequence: TGCAGCGTTGAAACAGGGCGAGAAAAACTGTTTTTT.

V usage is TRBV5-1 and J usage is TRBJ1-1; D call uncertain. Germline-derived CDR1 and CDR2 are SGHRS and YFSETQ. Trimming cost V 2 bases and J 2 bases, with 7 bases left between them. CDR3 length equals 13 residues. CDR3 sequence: CASSFGENTEAFF. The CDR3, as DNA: TGCGCCAGCAGCTTTGGGGAAAACACTGAAGCTTTCTTT.

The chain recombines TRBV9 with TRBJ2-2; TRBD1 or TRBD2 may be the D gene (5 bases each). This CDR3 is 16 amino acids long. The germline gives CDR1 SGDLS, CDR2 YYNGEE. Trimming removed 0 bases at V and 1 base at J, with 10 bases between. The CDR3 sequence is CASSVVVGRNTGELFF. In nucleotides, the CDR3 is TGTGCCAGCAGCGTAGTAGTGGGACGGAACACCGGGGAGCTGTTTTTT.

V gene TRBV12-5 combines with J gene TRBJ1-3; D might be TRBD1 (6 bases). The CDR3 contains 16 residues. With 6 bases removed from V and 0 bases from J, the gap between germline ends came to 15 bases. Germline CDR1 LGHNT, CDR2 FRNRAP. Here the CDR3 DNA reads TGTGCTAGTGGCCCTCGGACAGCTCGCTCTGGAAACACCATATATTTT. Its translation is CASGPRTARSGNTIYF.

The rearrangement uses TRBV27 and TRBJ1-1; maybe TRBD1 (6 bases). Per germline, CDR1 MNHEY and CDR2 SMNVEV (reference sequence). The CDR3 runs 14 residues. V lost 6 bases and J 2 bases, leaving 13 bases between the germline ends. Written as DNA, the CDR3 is TGTGCCAGCAGGGTCGGACAGCTTAACACTGAAGCTTTCTTT. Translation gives CASRVGQLNTEAFF.

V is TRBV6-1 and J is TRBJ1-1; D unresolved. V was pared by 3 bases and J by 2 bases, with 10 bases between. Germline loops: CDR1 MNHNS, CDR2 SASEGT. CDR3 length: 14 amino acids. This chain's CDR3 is CASSEFAENTEAFF. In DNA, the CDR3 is TGTGCCAGCAGTGAGTTTGCCGAAAACACTGAAGCTTTCTTT.

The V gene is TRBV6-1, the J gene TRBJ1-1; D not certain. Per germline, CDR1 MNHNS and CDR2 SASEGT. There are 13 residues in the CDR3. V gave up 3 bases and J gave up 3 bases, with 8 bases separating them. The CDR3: CASSDTGDTEAFF. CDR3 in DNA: TGTGCCAGCAGTGACACCGGGGACACTGAAGCTTTCTTT.

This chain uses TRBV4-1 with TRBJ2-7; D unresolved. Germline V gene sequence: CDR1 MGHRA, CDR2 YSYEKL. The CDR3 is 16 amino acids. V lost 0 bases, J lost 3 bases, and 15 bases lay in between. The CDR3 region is CASSQEGLQLRYEQYF. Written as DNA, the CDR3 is TGCGCCAGCAGCCAAGAAGGGCTCCAGCTCCGCTACGAGCAGTACTTC.

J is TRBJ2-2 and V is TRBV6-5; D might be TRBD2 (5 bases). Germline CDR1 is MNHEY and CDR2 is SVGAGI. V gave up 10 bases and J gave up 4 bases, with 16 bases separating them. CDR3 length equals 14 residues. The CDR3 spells CATLFGGGTGELFF. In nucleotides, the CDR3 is TGTGCCACCCTCTTCGGAGGAGGCACCGGGGAGCTGTTTTTT.

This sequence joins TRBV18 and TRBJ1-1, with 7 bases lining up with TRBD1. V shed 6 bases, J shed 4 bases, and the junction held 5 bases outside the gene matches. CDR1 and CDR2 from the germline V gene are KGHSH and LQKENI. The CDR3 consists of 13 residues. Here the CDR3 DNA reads TGTGCCAGCTCGGGACAGAAGGCCACTGAAGCTTTCTTT. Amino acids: CASSGQKATEAFF.

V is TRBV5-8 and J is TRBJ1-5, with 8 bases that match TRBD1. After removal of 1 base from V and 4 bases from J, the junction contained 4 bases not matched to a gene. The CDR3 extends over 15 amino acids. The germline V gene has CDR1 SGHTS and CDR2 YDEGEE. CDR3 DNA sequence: TGTGCCAGCAGCTTGACAGGGGGTCGGAATCAGCCCCAGCATTTT. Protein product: CASSLTGGRNQPQHF. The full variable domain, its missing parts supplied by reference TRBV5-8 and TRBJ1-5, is EAGVTQSPTHLIKTRGQQATLRCSPISGHTSVYWYQQALGLGLQFLLWYDEGEERNRGNFPPRFSGRQFPNYSSELNVNALELEDSALYLCASSLTGGRNQPQHFGDGTRLSIL.

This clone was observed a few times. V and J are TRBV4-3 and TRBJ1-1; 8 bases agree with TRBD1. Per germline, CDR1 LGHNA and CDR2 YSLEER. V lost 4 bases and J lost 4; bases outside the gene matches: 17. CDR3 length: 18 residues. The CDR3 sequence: CASSLQSDREGRGTEAFF. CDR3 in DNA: TGCGCCAGCAGCCTTCAGTCGGACAGGGAGGGTAGGGGCACTGAAGCTTTCTTT.

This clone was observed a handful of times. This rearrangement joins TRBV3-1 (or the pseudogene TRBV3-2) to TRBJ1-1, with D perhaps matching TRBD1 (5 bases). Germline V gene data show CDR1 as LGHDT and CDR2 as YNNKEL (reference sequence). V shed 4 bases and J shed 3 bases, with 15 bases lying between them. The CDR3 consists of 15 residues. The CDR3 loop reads CASSRKGVGDTEAFF. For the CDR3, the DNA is TGTGCCAGCAGCCGAAAAGGGGTGGGGGACACTGAAGCTTTCTTT.

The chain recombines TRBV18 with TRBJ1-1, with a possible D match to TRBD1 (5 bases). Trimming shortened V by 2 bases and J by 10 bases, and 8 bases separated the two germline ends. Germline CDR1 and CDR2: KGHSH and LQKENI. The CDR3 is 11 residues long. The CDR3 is CASSPGTGAFF. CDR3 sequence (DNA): TGTGCCAGCTCACCAGGGACGGGAGCTTTCTTT.

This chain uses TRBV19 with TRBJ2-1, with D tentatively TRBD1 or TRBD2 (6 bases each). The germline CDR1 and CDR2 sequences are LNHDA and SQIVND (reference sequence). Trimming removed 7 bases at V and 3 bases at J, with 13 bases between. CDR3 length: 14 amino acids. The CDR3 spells CASKSRGDYNEQFF. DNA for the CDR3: TGTGCCAGTAAATCGAGGGGGGACTACAATGAGCAGTTCTTC.

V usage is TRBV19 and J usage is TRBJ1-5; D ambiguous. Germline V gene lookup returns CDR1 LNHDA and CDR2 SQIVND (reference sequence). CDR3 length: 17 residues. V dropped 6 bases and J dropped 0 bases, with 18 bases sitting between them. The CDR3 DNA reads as TGTGCCAGTAGCACCACCCGGACGTATGATAGCAATCAGCCCCAGCATTTT. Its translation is CASSTTRTYDSNQPQHF.

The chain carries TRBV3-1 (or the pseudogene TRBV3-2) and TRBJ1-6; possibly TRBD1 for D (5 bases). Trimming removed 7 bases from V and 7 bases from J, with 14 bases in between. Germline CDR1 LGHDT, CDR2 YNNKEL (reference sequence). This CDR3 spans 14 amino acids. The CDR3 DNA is TGTGCCAGCACCCCGGGACTATTAAATTCACCCCTCCACTTT. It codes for CASTPGLLNSPLHF.

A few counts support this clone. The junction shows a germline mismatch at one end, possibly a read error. The CDR3: CASSEGIGRSPF. CDR3 nucleotides: TGTGCCAGCAGTGAGGGTATTGGAAGGTCGCCCTTT. This chain links TRBV6-1 with TRBJ1-1; D uncertain. Germline V gene data show CDR1 as MNHNS and CDR2 as SASEGT. The CDR3 covers 12 residues.

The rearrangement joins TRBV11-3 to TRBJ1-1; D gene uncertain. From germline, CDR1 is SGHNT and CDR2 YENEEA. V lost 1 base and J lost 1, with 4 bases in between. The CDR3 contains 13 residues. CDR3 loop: CASSLGGNTEAFF. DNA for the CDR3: TGTGCCAGCAGCTTAGGAGGGAACACTGAAGCTTTCTTT.

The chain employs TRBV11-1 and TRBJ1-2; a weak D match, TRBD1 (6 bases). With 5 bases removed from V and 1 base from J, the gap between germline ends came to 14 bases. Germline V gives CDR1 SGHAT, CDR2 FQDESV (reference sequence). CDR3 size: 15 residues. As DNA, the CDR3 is TGTGCCAGCAGCCGTGCCGGACAGATTAACTATGGCTACACCTTC. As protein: CASSRAGQINYGYTF.

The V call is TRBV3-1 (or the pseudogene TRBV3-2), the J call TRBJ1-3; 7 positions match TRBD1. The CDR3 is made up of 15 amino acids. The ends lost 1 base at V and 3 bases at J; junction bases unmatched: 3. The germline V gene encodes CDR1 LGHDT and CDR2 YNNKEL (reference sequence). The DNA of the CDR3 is TGTGCCAGCAGCCAAGCGGCAGGGGGTGGAAACACCATATATTTT. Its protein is CASSQAAGGGNTIYF.